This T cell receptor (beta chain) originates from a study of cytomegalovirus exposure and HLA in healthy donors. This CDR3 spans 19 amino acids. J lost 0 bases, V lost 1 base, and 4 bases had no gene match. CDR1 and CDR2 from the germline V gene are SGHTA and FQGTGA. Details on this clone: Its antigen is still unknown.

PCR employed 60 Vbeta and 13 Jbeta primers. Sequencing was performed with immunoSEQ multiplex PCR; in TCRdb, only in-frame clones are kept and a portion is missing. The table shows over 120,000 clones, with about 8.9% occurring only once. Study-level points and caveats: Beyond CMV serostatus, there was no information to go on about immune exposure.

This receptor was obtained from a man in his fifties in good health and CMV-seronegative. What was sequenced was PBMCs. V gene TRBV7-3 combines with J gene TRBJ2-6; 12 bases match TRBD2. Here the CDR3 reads CASSLRVTSGSSGANVLTF. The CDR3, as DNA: TGTGCCAGCAGCTTAAGGGTGACTAGCGGGAGCTCTGGGGCCAACGTCCTGACTTTC.